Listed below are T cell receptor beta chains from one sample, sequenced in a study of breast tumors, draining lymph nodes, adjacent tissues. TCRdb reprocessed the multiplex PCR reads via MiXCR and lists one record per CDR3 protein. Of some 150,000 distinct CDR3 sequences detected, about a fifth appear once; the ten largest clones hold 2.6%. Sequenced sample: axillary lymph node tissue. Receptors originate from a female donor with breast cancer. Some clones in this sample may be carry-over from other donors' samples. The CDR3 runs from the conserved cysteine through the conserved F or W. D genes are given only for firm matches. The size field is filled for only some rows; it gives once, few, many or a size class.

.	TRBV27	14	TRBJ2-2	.	TGTGCCAGCAGTGCGGGACAGCACACCGGGGAGCTGCTTTTT	CASSAGQHTGELLF
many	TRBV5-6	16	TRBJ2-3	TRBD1	TGTGCCAGCAGCGCAGTACAGGGGTCAGGGACAGATACGCAGTATTTT	CASSAVQGSGTDTQYF
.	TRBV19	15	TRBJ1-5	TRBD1	TGTGCCAGTAGTCAGGACAGGGGAAGGTATCAGCCCCAGCATTTT	CASSQDRGRYQPQHF
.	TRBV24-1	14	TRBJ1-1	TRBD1	TGTGCCACCAGCTCAGGGGGTGTGAACACTGAAGCTTTCTTT	CATSSGGVNTEAFF
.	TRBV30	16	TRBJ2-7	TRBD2	TGTGCCTGGAGGGGGGGGAAGCGGGAGGGCCGTTACGAGCAGTACTTC	CAWRGGKREGRYEQYF
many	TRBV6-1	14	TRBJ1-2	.	TGTGCCAGCAGTGAAAGGGCCTCTTCCTATGGCTACACCTTC	CASSERASSYGYTF
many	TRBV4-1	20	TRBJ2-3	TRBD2	TGCGCCAGCAGCCAAGATCCTAAGGGAGCGGGAGGGCGGGGCACAGATACGCAGTATTTT	CASSQDPKGAGGRGTDTQYF
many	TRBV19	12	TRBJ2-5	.	TGTGCCAGTAGTACATGGGGGGAGACCCAGTACTTC	CASSTWGETQYF
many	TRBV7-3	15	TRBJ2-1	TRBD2	TGTGCCAGCAGCTTTTACTGGACTAGTGGTAATGAGCAGTTCTTC	CASSFYWTSGNEQFF
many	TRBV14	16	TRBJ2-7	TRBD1	TGTGCCAGCAGCCTATCCCTTGGGACAGGGGTGGGCGAGCAGTACTTC	CASSLSLGTGVGEQYF